The 12 T cell receptor beta chains below were found in one sample sequenced in a study of T cell repertoires in cytomegalovirus infection (dated by TCRdb to the late 2010s). Sequencing used an Illumina HiSeq 1500. TCRdb reworked the public reads: Q25 trimming with fastp, MiXCR clone assembly, productive beta chains retained. Rows matching on CDR3 protein sequence are summarized as one entry with the most common DNA and genes. The sample table shows around 550,000 distinct CDR3 sequences, and around a quarter are seen once. The ten largest clones capture less than 15% of the sample. Sequences were obtained from PBMCs. These receptor sequences come from a human donor in good health (CMV status not recorded). Some clones in this sample may be carry-over from other donors' samples.

This clonotype was detected a few times. The rearrangement uses TRBV6-6 and TRBJ2-7; D is unresolved. Trimming took off 3 bases at V and 2 bases at J, with 8 bases between the two ends. The CDR3 is 13 amino acids. Germline CDR1 reads MNHNY; CDR2 reads SVGAGI (reference sequence). The DNA for the CDR3 is TGTGCCAGCAGTTATGGCGAGACCTACGAGCAGTACGTC. This codes for CASSYGETYEQYV.

The chain combines TRBV6-5 with TRBJ1-3, with D perhaps TRBD1 (5 bases). Trimming removed 5 bases from V and 5 bases from J, with 13 bases in between. The CDR3 length is 14 residues. CDR1 and CDR2 (germline): MNHEY, SVGAGI. CDR3 DNA sequence: TGTGCCAGCAGTCCTACGGGACGGAGAAACACCATATATTTT. Residues: CASSPTGRRNTIYF.

This chain links TRBV19 with TRBJ1-1, with D possibly matching TRBD1 (5 bases). Germline V gives CDR1 LNHDA, CDR2 SQIVND (reference sequence). V was pared by 4 bases and J by 4 bases, with 13 bases between. The CDR3 runs to 14 residues. The CDR3 DNA is TGTGCCAGTAGTACAGGGTCCGAGAGCACTGAAGCTTTCTTT. Translated: CASSTGSESTEAFF.

The chain recombines TRBV6-2 or TRBV6-3 with TRBJ2-2; D perhaps matches TRBD1 (6 bases). The CDR3 runs to 15 residues. With 4 bases removed from V and 2 bases from J, the gap between germline ends came to 11 bases. Germline V gene sequence: CDR1 MNHEY, CDR2 SVGEGT. CDR3 coding DNA: TGTGCCAGCAGTTTTGGGACAATTAACACCGGGGAGCTGTTTTTT. Translated, it gives CASSFGTINTGELFF.

The rearrangement links TRBV3-1 to TRBJ2-7, with TRBD2 identical over 8 bases. Germline CDR1 and CDR2: LGHDT and YNNKEL (reference sequence). The CDR3 spans 13 residues. Trimming at V came to 4 bases and at J to 6 bases, leaving 5 bases not matched to a gene. The CDR3 region is CASSPGLAGEQYV. The CDR3 DNA follows: TGTGCCAGCAGCCCCGGACTAGCCGGCGAGCAGTACGTC.

J is TRBJ1-5 and V is TRBV19; no firm D call. In germline, CDR1 is LNHDA, CDR2 SQIVND (reference sequence). Trimming removed 5 bases from V and 0 bases from J, with 8 bases in between. This CDR3 comprises 14 residues. The CDR3 DNA sequence: TGTGCCAGTAGTCAGGCCAGTAGCAATCAGCCCCAGCATTTT. Its protein is CASSQASSNQPQHF.

The genes are TRBV11-2 and TRBJ2-5, with D possibly matching TRBD1 (6 bases). With 1 base removed from V and 7 bases from J, the gap between germline ends came to 16 bases. Germline V gives CDR1 SGHAT, CDR2 FQNNGV. The CDR3 is 15 amino acids. The CDR3 sequence is CASSLGGAGVRTQYF. The CDR3 DNA reads as TGTGCCAGCAGCTTAGGTGGGGCAGGGGTCCGGACCCAGTACTTC.

The genes are TRBV29-1 and TRBJ2-3, with 8 bases matching TRBD2. Germline values: CDR1 SQVTM, CDR2 ANQGSEA. This CDR3 is built from 13 residues. With V trimmed by 6 bases and J by 2 bases, 4 bases remained unmatched. DNA of the CDR3: TGCAGCGTCGACGGGAGGGCCACAGATACGCAGTATTTT. Protein sequence: CSVDGRATDTQYF.

This chain links TRBV28 with TRBJ2-3, with 11 nucleotides matching TRBD2. The germline CDR1 and CDR2 sequences are MDHEN and SYDVKM. V lost 7 bases and J lost 0; bases outside the gene matches: 9. CDR3 length: 17 amino acids. The CDR3 DNA sequence: TGTGCCAGCAAACCGGGACTAGCGGATGATAGCACAGATACGCAGTATTTT. Amino acids: CASKPGLADDSTDTQYF. Full variable domain (rest looked up from reference TRBV28 and TRBJ2-3): DVKVTQSSRYLVKRTGEKVFLECVQDMDHENMFWYRQDPGLGLRLIYFSYDVKMKEKGDIPEGYSVSREKKERFSLILESASTNQTSMYLCASKPGLADDSTDTQYFGPGTRLTVL.

The chain carries TRBV7-3 and TRBJ2-5, with D possibly called TRBD1 or TRBD2 (7 bases each). V lost 5 bases to trimming and J lost 1 base, with 20 bases between them. This CDR3 is 17 amino acids long. CDR1 SGHTA and CDR2 FQGTGA come from the germline V gene. The DNA for the CDR3 is TGTGCCAGCAGCCCCAGGGGGGGGAGGGTCCCCCAAGAGACCCAGTACTTC. It is translated as CASSPRGGRVPQETQYF.

The chain links TRBV5-1 to TRBJ2-1; D possibly corresponds to TRBD1 (6 bases). CDR1 and CDR2 (germline): SGHRS, YFSETQ. The V end was cut by 3 bases, the J end by 4 bases, with 14 bases between. The length of the CDR3 is 15 residues. The CDR3 DNA reads TGCGCCAGCAGCTCAACAACGGACAGTTACAATGAGCAGTTCTTC. Its translation: CASSSTTDSYNEQFF.

This chain links TRBV12-3 or TRBV12-4 with TRBJ2-5; D may be TRBD1 (5 bases). This CDR3 has 12 residues. V was cut by 6 bases and J by 3 bases, with 8 bases left in between. The CDR3 region has the DNA TGTGCCAGCAGAGACAGTAAAGAGACCCAGTACTTC. It encodes CASRDSKETQYF.